A selection of T cell receptor beta chains follows, all from one sample in a study of blood T cells in healthy people across ages. MiXCR, applied by TCRdb to the 5' RACE reads, yields one record per CDR3 protein. The sample consists of hundreds of thousands of distinct CDR3 sequences, 25% to 30% of them appearing once. What was sequenced was blood. Source of these receptors: a woman of 80 years or more in good health. Each CDR3 is given with its conserved first and last residue. D genes are given only for firm matches. Clone sizes are given selectively: once, few, many, or a class where the clone is expanded.

.,TRBD2,TRBJ2-5,TRBV7-2,TGTGCCAGCAGCCCCCCCGGACTAGTAAATGAGCAGTACTTC,CASSPPGLVNEQYF
many,.,TRBJ1-5,TRBV29-1,TGCAGCGCGGGTGAGTTCGGGCAGCCCCAGCATTTT,CSAGEFGQPQHF
.,.,TRBJ2-3,TRBV7-9,TGTGCCACCACCTACAGTACCAGGGATACGCAGTATTTT,CATTYSTRDTQYF
many,.,TRBJ2-6,TRBV6-2/TRBV6-3,TGTGCCAGCAGTAGACACAGGGTTGGAATCTCTGGGGCCAACGTCCTGACTTTC,CASSRHRVGISGANVLTF
many,TRBD2,TRBJ2-4,TRBV7-8,TGTGCCAGCAGCTTAAGTGAACTAGCGGGGGGGGAGGCCAAAAACATTCAGTACTTC,CASSLSELAGGEAKNIQYF
many,.,TRBJ2-7,TRBV5-1,TGCGCCAGCAGCGTGAAAACAGGGTCTGCCCACGAGCAGTACTTC,CASSVKTGSAHEQYF
.,.,TRBJ2-2,TRBV28,TGTGCCAGCACAGGGCCCCCCCCGGGCACCGGGGAGCTGTTTTTT,CASTGPPPGTGELFF
few,.,TRBJ1-4,TRBV7-9,TGTGCCAGCAGCGTCCCGGGGTCGGCTAATGAAAAACTGTTTTTT,CASSVPGSANEKLFF
.,TRBD2,TRBJ2-1,TRBV18,TGTGCCAGCTCACGGGCTAGCGGGGGGAATGAGCAGTTCTTC,CASSRASGGNEQFF
.,.,TRBJ2-6,TRBV4-2,TGTGCCAGCAGCCAAGGTGGGCGCTACTCTGGGGCCAACGTCCTGACTTTC,CASSQGGRYSGANVLTF
many,.,TRBJ2-7,TRBV7-2,TGTGCCAGCAGCTTAGAAACTCCCACCAGATTCTACGAGCAGTACTTC,CASSLETPTRFYEQYF